One sample yielded the 16 T cell receptor beta chains listed below, sequenced in a study of CD8+ T cells in alopecia areata. The authors extracted RNA and reverse transcribed it into cDNA as the sequencing template. The protocol was immunoSEQ multiplex PCR, while the TCRdb copy is restricted to in-frame clones and leaves out a portion. Captured here are about 300,000 clones, none seen once; the top ten comprise 1.2%. Sorting of pooled cutaneous lymph node cells was based on CD4, CD8alpha, NKG2D, NKG2ACE and other markers. Sequencing input: CD4+ T cells sorted from a lymph node. The origin of the receptors is a C3H/HeJ mouse with alopecia areata. This strain's MHC haplotype is H2-k.

This clone was seen more than once but under ten times. Gene names and germline match the mouse. The read gets to within 4 residues of the CDR3 end, and the germline J gene fills in the rest. This rearrangement joins TRBV13-2 to TRBJ2-2; 13 positions agree with TRBD2. Germline values: CDR1 NNHNN, CDR2 SYGAGS (reference sequence). Trimming cost V 1 base and J 4 bases; bases outside gene matches: 4. There are 17 residues in the CDR3. The covered CDR3 bases are TGTGCCAGCGGTGATACCGGGACTGGGGGGGGCACCGGG. It translates to CASGDTGTGGGTG. The CDR3 in full is CASGDTGTGGGTGQLYF.

As concerns this clone: Mouse gene names and germline throughout. The sequenced fragment ends 4 residues before the CDR3 boundary, so the rest is inferred from the germline J gene. The chain is built from TRBV19 and TRBJ2-1; 9 bases align to TRBD1. Unmatched junction bases numbered 3, after V lost 0 bases and J lost 5 bases. CDR1 and CDR2 (germline): FNHDT, SITEND (reference sequence). The CDR3 consists of 15 residues. CDR3 DNA, as far as it was read: TGTGCCAGCAGTATAGAAGGGACAGGGAATGCT. Translated, it gives CASSIEGTGNA. The whole CDR3 region reads CASSIEGTGNAEQFF.

To note about this clone: The gene names here belong to mouse. The read halts 4 residues ahead of the CDR3 end, with the missing end drawn from the germline J gene. This chain joins TRBV19 and TRBJ1-1, with 9 bases lining up with TRBD1. The CDR3 extends over 15 amino acids. J was trimmed by 1 base and V by 1 base; bases with no gene match: 2. Germline V gene lookup returns CDR1 FNHDT and CDR2 SITEND (reference sequence). The CDR3 reads CASSIIQGANTEVFF. The sequenced part of the CDR3 DNA is TGTGCCAGCAGTATAATACAGGGGGCGAACACA.

This clone was counted only a few times. Each gene name is a mouse one. The read stops 4 residues short of the end of the CDR3; the missing end is completed from the germline J gene. Other DNA sequences in this sample translate to the same CDR3. The genes are TRBV13-1 and TRBJ2-3; 11 nucleotides agree with TRBD2. Germline loops: CDR1 NSHNY, CDR2 SYGAGN. The CDR3 totals 15 residues. J lost 0 bases, V lost 7 bases, and 4 bases had no gene match. This CDR3 is CASSRDWGSAETLYF. The part of the CDR3 DNA that was read is TGTGCCAGCTCCCGGGACTGGGGGAGTGCAGAA.

A note on this clone: The genes and germline here are from mouse. The CDR3 extends 4 residues past the end of the read, so its final part is completed from the germline J gene. This chain connects TRBV5 to TRBJ2-1; TRBD2 matches at 7 bases. The CDR3 consists of 15 residues. With 4 bases clipped from V and 3 bases from J, the junction kept 6 bases outside the gene matches. CDR1 LGHNA and CDR2 YNLKQL come from the germline V gene (reference sequence). The CDR3 DNA, read in part, is TGTGCCAGCAGCCCCGGCGACTGGGCCTATGCT. It translates to CASSPGDWAYA. The whole CDR3 sequence reads CASSPGDWAYAEQFF.

This clone has a count of ten or more. Mouse gene names apply. Read coverage stops 3 residues before the CDR3 terminus; the germline J gene supplies the remainder. This specimen includes other DNA sequences encoding the same CDR3. V is TRBV5 and J is TRBJ1-6; D gene uncertain. TRBJ1-6 is an ORF, with its function uncertain. Germline V lookup: CDR1 LGHNA, CDR2 YNLKQL (reference sequence). There are 13 residues in the CDR3. V lost 0 bases, J lost 7 bases, and 4 bases lay in between. The sequenced CDR3 bases are TGTGCCAGCAGCCAAGACACCAATTCGCCC. Protein sequence: CASSQDTNSP. The full CDR3 protein reads CASSQDTNSPLYF.

About this clone: Gene names follow the mouse nomenclature. Read data end 4 residues before the CDR3 end; the end is taken from the germline J gene. V usage is TRBV1 and J usage is TRBJ2-1, with 9 bases fitting TRBD2. Germline V gene data show CDR1 as NSQYPW and CDR2 as LRSPGD (reference sequence). The CDR3 has 15 residues. The CDR3 sequence: CTCSADLGGRSEQFF. CDR3 bases read: TGCACCTGCAGTGCAGATTTGGGGGGGCGCTCT.

On this clone itself: Mouse names are used for the genes. The read is 4 residues too short to cover the CDR3 end, so that end is filled in from the germline J gene. This chain uses TRBV19 with TRBJ2-5; 10 bases match TRBD2. The CDR3 has 14 amino acids. The germline V gene has CDR1 FNHDT and CDR2 SITEND (reference sequence). The CDR3 reads CASSIRLGGDTQYF. Incomplete CDR3 DNA: TGTGCCAGCAGTATACGACTGGGGGGAGAC.

This clone showed up just a few times. The genes are named according to mouse. CDR3 DNA, as far as it was read: TGTGCCAGCAGTGATGCATCAGGGACAGAA. Translating gives CASSDASGTE. The complete CDR3 sequence is CASSDASGTEEVFF. The chain employs TRBV13-1 and TRBJ1-1; the match to TRBD1 covers 7 bases. The read terminates 4 residues before the CDR3 end, so the remaining end is supplied by the germline J gene. The CDR3 covers 14 residues. CDR1 NSHNY and CDR2 SYGAGN come from the germline V gene.

This clone was detected a few times. Genes and germline come from the mouse. The missing CDR3 end, 4 residues past where the read stops, is filled in from the germline J gene. The chain couples TRBV13-3 to TRBJ2-1; D remains unclear. V lost 2 bases to trimming and J lost 5 bases, with 5 bases between them. This CDR3 region has 12 residues. The germline gives CDR1 NNHDY, CDR2 SYVADS. CDR3 residues: CASSDTNAEQFF. The DNA read from the CDR3 is TGTGCCAGCAGTGACACTAATGCT.

Concerning this clone itself: Genes here carry mouse names. The read gets to within 4 residues of the CDR3 end, and the germline J gene fills in the rest. V usage is TRBV13-1 and J usage is TRBJ2-3, with TRBD2 matching 8 bases. V was clipped by 3 bases and J by 0 bases; unmatched bases: 6. Germline CDR1 is NSHNY and CDR2 is SYGAGN. The length of the CDR3 is 16 residues. CDR3 protein: CASSVQAGGSAETLYF. The DNA read from the CDR3 is TGTGCCAGCAGTGTACAGGCTGGGGGGAGTGCAGAA.

In the case of this clone: The genes and germline here are from mouse. Read coverage stops 4 residues before the CDR3 terminus; the germline J gene supplies the remainder. The gene calls are TRBV1 and TRBJ2-5; TRBD1 might be the D (6 bases). Trimming took 5 bases from V and 1 from J, leaving 10 bases between them. There are 14 residues in the CDR3. From germline, CDR1 is NSQYPW and CDR2 LRSPGD (reference sequence). Incomplete CDR3 DNA: TGCACCTGCAGTACCGGGACATACCAAGAC. It codes for CTCSTGTYQD. The complete CDR3 sequence is CTCSTGTYQDTQYF.

This clone was picked up a small number of times. The gene symbols are mouse symbols. Read sequence stops 4 residues before the CDR3 end, and the germline J gene provides the missing end. The rearrangement uses TRBV19 and TRBJ2-5; D not certain. The CDR3 is 14 amino acids. Germline V gene data show CDR1 as FNHDT and CDR2 as SITEND (reference sequence). V was trimmed by 2 bases and J by 0 bases, leaving 7 bases between them. The CDR3 bases that were read are TGTGCCAGCAGTATTGTCAGAAACCAAGAC. Its protein is CASSIVRNQD. In full, the CDR3 reads CASSIVRNQDTQYF.

In regard to this clone: Gene names and germline refer to mouse. The read terminates 4 residues ahead of where the CDR3 ends, so the germline J gene completes it. J is TRBJ2-1 and V is TRBV13-1, with 7 bases lining up with TRBD2. This CDR3 region has 15 residues. The germline CDR1 and CDR2 sequences are NSHNY and SYGAGN. With V trimmed by 0 bases and J by 6 bases, 6 bases remained unmatched. CDR3 residues: CASSDARGGFAEQFF. The CDR3 bases that were read are TGTGCCAGCAGTGATGCGCGGGGGGGGTTTGCT.

Regarding this clone: Given a much more abundant clone one base away, this may be a read error. Germline and genes: mouse. The read is 4 residues too short to cover the CDR3 end, so that end is filled in from the germline J gene. The same CDR3 also results from other DNA sequences found in this sample. The chain uses TRBV19 and TRBJ2-3, with D maybe TRBD1 (5 bases). This CDR3 comprises 15 residues. Germline CDR1 and CDR2: FNHDT and SITEND (reference sequence). The ends were cut back, 1 base at V and 0 bases at J, with 9 bases in the middle. This CDR3 reads CASSIRTTSAETLYF. CDR3 bases read: TGTGCCAGCAGTATACGGACAACTAGTGCAGAA. The full variable domain, completed using reference TRBV19 and TRBJ2-3, is GGIITQTPKFLIGQEGQKLTLKCQQNFNHDTMYWYRQDSGKGLRLIYYSITENDLQKGDLSEGYDASREKKSSFSLTVTSAQKNEMAVFLCASSIRTTSAETLYFGSGTRLTVL.

As concerns this clone: Genes and germline come from the mouse. The read is 4 residues too short to cover the CDR3 end, so that end is filled in from the germline J gene. The J gene is TRBJ2-5, the V gene TRBV17, with 14 bases identical to TRBD2. This CDR3 has 16 amino acids. V shed 4 bases, J shed 2 bases, and the junction held 2 bases outside the gene matches. Germline V CDR1 and CDR2: MNHDT, YYDKIL. The CDR3 sequence is CASSKGTGGAQDTQYF. The sequenced part of the CDR3 DNA is TGTGCTAGCAGTAAGGGGACTGGGGGGGCCCAAGAC.